This T cell receptor beta chain emerged from a study of T-cell memory formation after mild COVID-19. The study, taken as a whole, reports: Of the contracting clones, CD4+ ones lay mainly in CM and EM, and CD8+ ones in EMRA. The pre-infection memory compartment contained some responding clones, suggesting cross-reactive memory joined. Among clones contracting day 15 to 85, CD4/CD8 was balanced, whereas later expanders leaned CD4+.

At least ten counts were recorded for this clonotype. The antigen is not known. A single record per CDR3 protein comes from TCRdb applying MiXCR to the 5' RACE reads. This table has roughly 310,000 distinct CDR3 sequences, around a sixth appearing once. This receptor was identified in a man between 18 and 35 years old who had mild COVID-19 (a few samples of this study predate the infection). Cell type and time point are not known. Sequencing used PBMCs or a T cell subset sorted from them (not recorded which).

CDR3 in DNA: TGTGCCAGCAGTTATAACACCGGGGAGCTGTTTTTT. Translation: CASSYNTGELFF. V and J are TRBV6-6 and TRBJ2-2; D uncertain. Trimming stripped 3 bases from V and 2 bases from J, with 1 base between. CDR3 length: 12 amino acids. Germline V CDR1 and CDR2: MNHNY, SVGAGI (reference sequence).